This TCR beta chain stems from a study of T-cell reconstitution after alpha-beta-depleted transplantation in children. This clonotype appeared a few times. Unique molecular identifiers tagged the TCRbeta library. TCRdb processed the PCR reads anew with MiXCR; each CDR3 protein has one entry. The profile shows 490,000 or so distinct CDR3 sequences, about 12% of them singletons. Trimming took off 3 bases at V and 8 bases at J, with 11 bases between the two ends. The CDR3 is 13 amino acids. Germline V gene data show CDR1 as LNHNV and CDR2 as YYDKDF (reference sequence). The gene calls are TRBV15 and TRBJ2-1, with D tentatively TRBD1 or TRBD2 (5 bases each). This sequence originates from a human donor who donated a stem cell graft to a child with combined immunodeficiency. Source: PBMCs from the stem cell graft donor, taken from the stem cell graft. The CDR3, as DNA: TGTGCCACCAGCAGTAGGGGCGGGTATGAGCAGTTCTTC. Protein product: CATSSRGGYEQFF.